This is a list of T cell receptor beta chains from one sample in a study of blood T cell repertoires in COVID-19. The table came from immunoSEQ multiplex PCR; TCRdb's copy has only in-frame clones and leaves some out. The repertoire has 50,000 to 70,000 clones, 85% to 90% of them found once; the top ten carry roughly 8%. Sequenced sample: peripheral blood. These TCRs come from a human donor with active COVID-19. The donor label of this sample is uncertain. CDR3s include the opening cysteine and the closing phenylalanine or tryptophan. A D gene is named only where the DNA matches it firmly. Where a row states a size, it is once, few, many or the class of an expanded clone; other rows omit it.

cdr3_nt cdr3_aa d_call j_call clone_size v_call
TGCAGCGTGGTGGCAGTTACAGGATACAATGAGCAGTTCTTC CSVVAVTGYNEQFF NA TRBJ2-1 NA TRBV29-1
TGCGCCAGCAGCACTAGCCTTCCTACAGATACGCAGTATTTT CASSTSLPTDTQYF NA TRBJ2-3 NA TRBV5-1
TGTGCCAGCAGCTTGAGGGGGACTAGCGGGAGCTTTACCTACAATGAGCAGTTCTTC CASSLRGTSGSFTYNEQFF TRBD2 TRBJ2-1 NA TRBV7-2
TGTGCCAGCAGCCGGGACAGGGCTAAATTCTCTGAAGCTTTCTTT CASSRDRAKFSEAFF TRBD1 TRBJ1-1 NA TRBV7-3
TGTGCCAGTAGTAAAGGTTTCGTGACACTCTATAGCAATCAGCCCCAGCATTTT CASSKGFVTLYSNQPQHF NA TRBJ1-5 NA TRBV19
TGTGCCAGCAGTGTAGACAGGTTTCCGAACACCGGGGAGCTGTTTTTT CASSVDRFPNTGELFF NA TRBJ2-2 NA TRBV6-2/TRBV6-3
TGTGCCAGCAGCCAAGACGGGGCCAGGACGGGGGATGGCTACACCTTC CASSQDGARTGDGYTF NA TRBJ1-2 NA TRBV4-2
TGTGCCAGCAGGGCGGGTCCAGCTAATAATTCACCCCTCCACTTT CASRAGPANNSPLHF NA TRBJ1-6 NA TRBV6-5
TGCGCCAGCAGCGGGACAAGTTCTTCCGAGCAGTACTTC CASSGTSSSEQYF NA TRBJ2-7 NA TRBV5-1
TGTGCCAGCAGTGAAGGAGGGTTGGGCATCGGCTACACCTTC CASSEGGLGIGYTF NA TRBJ1-2 NA TRBV6-1
TGTGCCAGCAGTTATTTTAGGGGTACGGCCAAAAACATTCAGTACTTC CASSYFRGTAKNIQYF NA TRBJ2-4 NA TRBV6-6
TGTGCCAGCAGCGGCCAGAACTACGAGCAGTACTTC CASSGQNYEQYF NA TRBJ2-7 few TRBV9
TGTGCCAGTAGTACGGCCGGGACTTGGTCAACTGAGCAGTTCTTC CASSTAGTWSTEQFF NA TRBJ2-1 NA TRBV19
TGTGCCACCAGCAGAGCCCCTGGGGGCTCCGCCGACAATGAGCAGTTCTTC CATSRAPGGSADNEQFF NA TRBJ2-1 NA TRBV15
TGCGCCAGCAGCCAAGAAACTAGCACAGATACGCAGTATTTT CASSQETSTDTQYF NA TRBJ2-3 NA TRBV4-1
TGTGCCACCAGGGAACAGGGGTCCCTGTGGACTGAAGCTTTCTTT CATREQGSLWTEAFF TRBD1 TRBJ1-1 NA TRBV15
TGTGCCAGCAGCCAAGAAAGGGGAGGTTACAATGAGCAGTTCTTC CASSQERGGYNEQFF NA TRBJ2-1 NA TRBV4-2
TGTGCCAGCAGCTCGGGACTAGCGGGAGGATTGGATACGCAGTATTTT CASSSGLAGGLDTQYF TRBD2 TRBJ2-3 NA TRBV7-8
TGTGCCAGCTCACCACCTGACACCTCGAACACCGGGGAGCTGTTTTTT CASSPPDTSNTGELFF NA TRBJ2-2 once TRBV18
TGTGCCAGCAGCCAAGAAATGAGGGCTAGCGGGGGCAATGAGCAGTTCTTC CASSQEMRASGGNEQFF TRBD2 TRBJ2-1 NA TRBV4-2
TGTGCCAGTAGGGACAGGGGGCCGAGTTCACCCCTCCACTTT CASRDRGPSSPLHF TRBD1 TRBJ1-6 NA TRBV19
TGTGCCAGCAGCCCCCGGAGCCAGGGAGGGTCTGGAAACACCATATATTTT CASSPRSQGGSGNTIYF NA TRBJ1-3 few TRBV4-2
TGTGCCAGCAGCCCCCTAGCGGGAGGAGGCTACGAGCAGTACTTC CASSPLAGGGYEQYF TRBD2 TRBJ2-7 NA TRBV7-6
TGTGCCACCACTCCCTCCCCCTTTTACGAGCAGTACTTC CATTPSPFYEQYF NA TRBJ2-7 NA TRBV28
TGTGCCAGCAGTTTATCCCCTTCTGGGGACTTGAGAGAGCAGTACTTC CASSLSPSGDLREQYF NA TRBJ2-7 once TRBV27
TGCGCCAGCAGCTCTACGGGGGGCTCTTATGGCTACACCTTC CASSSTGGSYGYTF NA TRBJ1-2 NA TRBV5-1
TGTGCCACCAGCAGAGATCTACAGGGCGGTAACACCGGGGAGCTGTTTTTT CATSRDLQGGNTGELFF NA TRBJ2-2 NA TRBV15
TGCGCCAGCAGCTTGGATGTCGCCGGGAACAATGAGCAGTTCTTC CASSLDVAGNNEQFF NA TRBJ2-1 NA TRBV5-1
TGTGCCAGCAGTTTTCCGGACAGGGACTTAAACGAGCAGTACTTC CASSFPDRDLNEQYF TRBD1 TRBJ2-7 NA TRBV28